The next 2 T cell receptor beta chains were all read from a single sample in a study of T cell responses to AZD1222 COVID-19 vaccine. Sequenced by immunoSEQ multiplex PCR; TCRdb stores in-frame clones only, minus some. Here the sample spans approximately 110,000 clones, around 87% being singletons. Sequencing was performed on peripheral blood, taken 28 days after the second AZD1222 dose. Source of these receptors: an adult who received the AZD1222 COVID-19 vaccine.

The gene calls are TRBV3-1 (or the pseudogene TRBV3-2) and TRBJ2-7; D gene ambiguous. The CDR3 spans 13 residues. Trimming took off 2 bases at V and 3 bases at J, with 8 bases between the two ends. CDR1 LGHDT and CDR2 YNNKEL come from the germline V gene (reference sequence). CDR3 residues: CASSQLPGYEQYF. CDR3 nucleotides: TGTGCCAGCAGCCAATTACCCGGCTACGAGCAGTACTTC.

This chain links TRBV6-2 or TRBV6-3 with TRBJ2-4, with 10 nucleotides matching TRBD2. The CDR3 has 14 residues. Germline V lookup: CDR1 MNHEY, CDR2 SVGEGT. Unmatched junction bases numbered 0, after V lost 2 bases and J lost 5 bases. The CDR3: CASSYLAGENIQYF. The CDR3 DNA sequence: TGTGCCAGCAGTTACCTAGCGGGGGAAAACATTCAGTACTTC.